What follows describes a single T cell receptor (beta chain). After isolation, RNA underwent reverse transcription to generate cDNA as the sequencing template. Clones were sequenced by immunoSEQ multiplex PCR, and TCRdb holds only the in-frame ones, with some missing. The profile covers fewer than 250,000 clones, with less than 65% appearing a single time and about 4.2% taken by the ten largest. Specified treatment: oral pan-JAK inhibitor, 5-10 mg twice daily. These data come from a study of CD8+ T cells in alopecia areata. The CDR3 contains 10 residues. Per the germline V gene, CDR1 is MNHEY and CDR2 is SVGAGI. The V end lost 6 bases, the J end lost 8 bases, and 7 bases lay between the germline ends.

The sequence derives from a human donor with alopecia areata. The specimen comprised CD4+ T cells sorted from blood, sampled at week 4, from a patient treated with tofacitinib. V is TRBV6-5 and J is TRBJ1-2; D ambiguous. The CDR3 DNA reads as TGTGCCAGCAGGGTAGAGGGCTACACCTTC. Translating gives CASRVEGYTF.